These 8 T cell receptor beta chains were sequenced from one sample in a study of blood T cell repertoires in COVID-19. The assay was immunoSEQ multiplex PCR, and TCRdb's table has in-frame clones only and misses some. Of approximately 100,000 clones listed, about four fifths are singletons. Specimen: peripheral blood. The receptors originated from a human donor in a cohort sampled during active COVID-19.

V gene TRBV18 combines with J gene TRBJ2-7, with TRBD2 matching 7 bases. CDR1 is KGHSH, CDR2 LQKENI, per germline. Losses at the gene ends were 2 bases for V and 4 bases for J; bases not matched to a gene: 2. The CDR3 length is 13 residues. DNA for the CDR3: TGTGCCAGCTCACCAGTTAGCGGGTACGAGCAGTACTTC. This codes for CASSPVSGYEQYF.

The rearrangement uses TRBV11-2 and TRBJ1-1, with D uncertain. Between the trimmed V and J ends, which lost 2 bases and 2 bases, there was a span of 6 bases. This CDR3 spans 13 amino acids. Germline lookup yields CDR1 SGHAT and CDR2 FQNNGV. Here the CDR3 DNA reads TGTGCCAGCAGCTTAATGCTAAACACTGAAGCTTTCTTT. It yields the protein CASSLMLNTEAFF.

The chain uses TRBV7-9 and TRBJ2-7, with D perhaps TRBD2 (6 bases). V lost 1 base and J lost 4, with 11 bases in between. Germline CDR1 is SEHNR and CDR2 is FQNEAQ (reference sequence). The CDR3 sequence is 14 residues long. The DNA for the CDR3 is TGTGCCAGCAGCTTAGTGGGCGGGAAGTACGAGCAGTACTTC. Residues: CASSLVGGKYEQYF.

The rearrangement links TRBV19 to TRBJ2-5; weak D call: TRBD1 (6 bases). This CDR3 region has 15 residues. V shed 4 bases and J shed 4 bases, with 16 bases lying between them. CDR1 is LNHDA, CDR2 SQIVND, per germline (reference sequence). This CDR3 is CASSTLGARGETQYF. The CDR3 coding sequence is TGTGCCAGTAGTACTCTTGGGGCCAGGGGAGAGACCCAGTACTTC.

The chain recombines TRBV28 with TRBJ2-3; 7 bases are a match to TRBD2. Trimming removed 3 bases from V and 4 bases from J; junction bases left unmatched: 4. The CDR3 contains 14 residues. In germline, CDR1 is MDHEN, CDR2 SYDVKM. CDR3 sequence: CASSFGRRPDTQYF. The CDR3 region has the DNA TGTGCCAGCAGTTTCGGGAGGAGGCCAGATACGCAGTATTTT. Based on the CDR3 plus reference TRBV28 and TRBJ2-3, the full variable domain is DVKVTQSSRYLVKRTGEKVFLECVQDMDHENMFWYRQDPGLGLRLIYFSYDVKMKEKGDIPEGYSVSREKKERFSLILESASTNQTSMYLCASSFGRRPDTQYFGPGTRLTVL.

This rearrangement joins TRBV30 to TRBJ1-2, with D perhaps matching TRBD1 (5 bases). CDR3 length: 14 residues. Deletions cut 0 bases from V and 0 bases from J, with 8 bases between. Germline assignment: CDR1 GTSNPN and CDR2 SVGIG (reference sequence). This CDR3 reads CAWSVYRTNYGYTF. In DNA, the CDR3 is TGTGCCTGGAGTGTATACAGGACTAACTATGGCTACACCTTC.

The rearrangement joins TRBV5-1 to TRBJ2-7; D is possibly TRBD1 (6 bases). The CDR3 is 15 residues long. The germline V and J ends were trimmed by 4 bases and 5 bases, with 19 bases remaining between them. Germline assignment: CDR1 SGHRS and CDR2 YFSETQ. CDR3 nucleotides: TGCGCCAGCAGCCCCACAGGGCCATCACGTCACGAGCAGTACTTC. Protein sequence: CASSPTGPSRHEQYF.

The V gene is TRBV14, the J gene TRBJ1-3, with D unresolved. This CDR3 has 14 amino acids. The V end was cut by 4 bases, the J end by 2 bases, with 9 bases between. CDR1 is SGHDN, CDR2 FVKESK, per germline. CDR3 residues: CASSRTPAGNTIYF. The DNA of the CDR3 is TGTGCCAGCAGCCGAACCCCAGCTGGAAACACCATATATTTT.